This TCR beta chain was documented in a study of T cell repertoires in cytomegalovirus infection (dated by TCRdb to about 2019). Regarding the study in general: The peptide stimulations were aimed at well-studied HLA-B-restricted epitopes as well as recently identified HLA-C-restricted CMV epitopes, whose presentation resists viral immunomodulation. Donor HLA type was relevant to the analysis, because carriage of CMV infection together with the matching HLA type was indicated by public TCR beta signatures.

Reading the germline V gene (reference sequence) gives CDR1 DFQATT and CDR2 SNEGSKA. V and J are truncated by 3 bases and 2 bases respectively, leaving an intervening sequence of 8 bases. There are 13 amino acids in the CDR3, from cysteine to phenylalanine inclusive. Just CDR3 DNA is preserved here, 39 bases in frame from base 1. General findings and caveats noted by the study authors: Carriers of CMV infection plus the relevant HLA type were discriminated by the cumulative frequency of public TCR beta family members in the study cohort and in an independent approximately 400-donor cohort. In the ex vivo response, HLA-C-restricted CMV-specific TCR beta clonotypes were dominant, and in two of eight donors the single most frequent clonotype came from this HLA-C-restricted group.

On this clonotype itself: Its antigen target is currently unknown. No base qualities exist here, and no much larger clone lies one base off it.

Sequencer: Illumina HiSeq 1500. The public reads were reanalyzed by TCRdb: fastp trimming at Q25, MiXCR alignment, in-frame beta chains only. Each record represents a unique CDR3 protein, reported with the most common genes and DNA among its rows. The sample table records approximately 730,000 distinct CDR3 sequences; about 33% of these occur just once. The ten largest clonotypes hold 15% to 20% of the sample. The sample's treatment or condition label, decoded: in vitro stimulation with specific CMV peptide epitopes to enrich CMV-specific T cells. The chain links TRBV20-1 with TRBJ1-5, with the D gene call left open. The sequencing here drew on cultured PBMCs, taken from culture after CMV antigen stimulation. The receptor was isolated from a human donor in good health (CMV status not recorded). Some clones in this sample may be carry-over from other donors' samples. The DNA reads as follows: TGCAGTGCTAGTTTGGTGGGCAATCAGCCCCAGCATTTT. Translated, this gives CSASLVGNQPQHF.